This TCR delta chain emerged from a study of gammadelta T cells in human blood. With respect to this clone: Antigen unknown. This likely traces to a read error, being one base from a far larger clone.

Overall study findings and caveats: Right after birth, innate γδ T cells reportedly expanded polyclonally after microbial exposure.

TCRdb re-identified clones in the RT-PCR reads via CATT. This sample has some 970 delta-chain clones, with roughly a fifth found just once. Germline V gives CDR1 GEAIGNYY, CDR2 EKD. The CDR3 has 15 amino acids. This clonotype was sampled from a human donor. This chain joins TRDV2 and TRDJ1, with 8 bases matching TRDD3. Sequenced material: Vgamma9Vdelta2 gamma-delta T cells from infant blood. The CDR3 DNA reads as TGTGCCTATGACCTTCTTGGGGGATACACCGATAAACTCATCTTT. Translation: CAYDLLGGYTDKLIF.